This entry lists 20 T cell receptor beta chains sequenced from one sample in a study of ipilimumab plus nivolumab after autologous stem cell transplantation. The repertoire was sequenced with immunoSEQ multiplex PCR; TCRdb's copy has only in-frame clones and lacks some. Of under 30,000 clones listed, roughly 86% are singletons. The starting material was PBMCs, obtained in a trial of ipilimumab plus nivolumab as post-transplant consolidation. These receptors were obtained from a male donor with diffuse large B-cell lymphoma.

The rearrangement uses TRBV5-1 and TRBJ2-1; 8 nucleotides agree with TRBD2. Trimming took 4 bases from V and 8 from J; bases not matched to a gene: 5. CDR3 length: 13 residues. The germline CDR1 and CDR2 sequences are SGHRS and YFSETQ. The CDR3 nucleotides are TGCGCCAGCAGCGCCCTGACTAGCGATGAGCAGTTCTTC. Translation: CASSALTSDEQFF.

The chain uses TRBV10-3 and TRBJ2-3, with 12 positions matching TRBD1. The V gene end was trimmed by 0 bases and the J gene end by 3 bases; junction bases not matched to a gene: 10. Germline V gives CDR1 ENHRY, CDR2 SYGVKD. This CDR3 is 19 amino acids long. The CDR3 here is CAISESAAGTGGPTDTQYF. The CDR3 DNA reads as TGTGCCATCAGTGAGTCAGCGGCGGGGACAGGGGGCCCGACAGATACGCAGTATTTT.

This chain uses TRBV10-3 with TRBJ2-3; 9 bases are shared with TRBD2. Looked up from germline, CDR1 is ENHRY and CDR2 is SYGVKD. There are 16 residues in the CDR3. Trimming cost V 3 bases and J 2 bases; bases outside gene matches: 6. CDR3: CAISEVAGESTDTQYF. CDR3 nucleotide sequence: TGTGCCATCAGTGAAGTAGCGGGGGAGTCCACAGATACGCAGTATTTT.

The V and J genes are TRBV10-2 and TRBJ1-2; 9 bases are shared with TRBD1. The CDR3 has 15 residues. After removal of 3 bases from V and 4 bases from J, the junction contained 6 bases not matched to a gene. Per germline, CDR1 WSHSY and CDR2 SAAADI. This CDR3 is CASSDEDRGSYGYTF. CDR3 DNA sequence: TGCGCCAGCAGTGACGAGGACAGGGGTTCCTATGGCTACACCTTC.

The chain carries TRBV7-3 and TRBJ2-6, with D possibly matching TRBD1 (6 bases). Trimming stripped 4 bases from V and 2 bases from J, with 9 bases between. Germline V gene data show CDR1 as SGHTA and CDR2 as FQGTGA. CDR3 length: 15 amino acids. The DNA of the CDR3 is TGTGCCAGCAGCTATGGGGGCGCTGGGGCCAACGTCCTGACTTTC. This encodes CASSYGGAGANVLTF.

V and J are TRBV7-2 and TRBJ2-2, with unresolved D. In germline, CDR1 is SGHTA, CDR2 FQGNSA. The V end lost 5 bases, the J end lost 9 bases, and 7 bases lay between the germline ends. The CDR3 is 11 residues long. CDR3 in amino acids: CASSPIRELFF. The CDR3 bases are TGTGCCAGCAGCCCTATTCGGGAGCTGTTTTTT. The variable domain in full, completed from reference TRBV7-2 and TRBJ2-2, reads GAGVSQSPSNKVTEKGKDVELRCDPISGHTALYWYRQSLGQGLEFLIYFQGNSAPDKSGLPSDRFSAERTGGSVSTLTIQRTQQEDSAVYLCASSPIRELFFGEGSRLTVL.

The chain carries TRBV5-6 and TRBJ1-6; D uncertain. The CDR3 is made up of 14 amino acids. Germline V gene lookup returns CDR1 SGHDT and CDR2 YYEEEE. Trimming removed 1 base from V and 6 bases from J, with 8 bases in between. CDR3 amino acids: CASSLQQFNSPLHF. CDR3 DNA sequence: TGTGCCAGCAGCTTGCAACAGTTTAATTCACCCCTCCACTTT.

Here the CDR3 reads CASRSHSGAYREQYF. CDR3 coding DNA: TGTGCCAGCAGATCCCATAGCGGGGCCTACCGCGAGCAGTACTTC. The chain has TRBV27 and TRBJ2-7, with 8 bases matching TRBD2. CDR1 is MNHEY, CDR2 SMNVEV, per germline (reference sequence). The CDR3 covers 15 residues. V trimming: 6 bases; J trimming: 6 bases; junction bases outside the gene matches: 13.

This clone appeared a few times. This chain joins TRBV30 and TRBJ1-2; D perhaps matches TRBD1 (5 bases). V was pared by 5 bases and J by 2 bases, with 18 bases between. The CDR3 totals 15 residues. Germline CDR1 is GTSNPN and CDR2 is SVGIG (reference sequence). Here the CDR3 reads CAWVGEGRENYGYTF. CDR3 coding DNA: TGTGCCTGGGTGGGAGAGGGCAGGGAAAACTATGGCTACACCTTC.

The CDR3 reads CASSQTSGGTAAEQYF. The DNA of the CDR3 is TGTGCCAGCAGCCAGACTAGCGGGGGAACAGCCGCCGAGCAGTACTTC. The rearrangement joins TRBV7-6 to TRBJ2-7; 12 bases fit TRBD2. CDR3 size: 16 residues. The junction had 11 bases not matched to a gene; V was cut back by 5 bases and J by 6 bases. CDR1 and CDR2 (germline): SGHVS, FNYEAQ.

The chain carries TRBV7-6 and TRBJ2-5, with D unclear. Trimming removed 3 bases at V and 6 bases at J, with 11 bases between. CDR3 length equals 13 residues. Germline lookup yields CDR1 SGHVS and CDR2 FNYEAQ. The CDR3 region has the DNA TGTGCCAGCAGCTTCGACACGCTCCAGACCCAGTACTTC. Protein product: CASSFDTLQTQYF.

The chain joins TRBV9 to TRBJ2-2; TRBD1 agrees at 8 bases. This CDR3 has 14 amino acids. From germline, CDR1 is SGDLS and CDR2 YYNGEE. V was clipped by 3 bases and J by 6 bases; unmatched bases: 4. The CDR3 bases are TGTGCCAGCAGCGAGACAGGGGTACCCGGGGAGCTGTTTTTT. This gives the protein CASSETGVPGELFF.

The chain recombines TRBV18 with TRBJ1-1; D gene ambiguous. Germline V CDR1 and CDR2: KGHSH, LQKENI. The length of the CDR3 is 15 residues. Trimming stripped 8 bases from V and 1 base from J, with 17 bases between. The CDR3 sequence is CASTQMDGWNTEAFF. Written as DNA, the CDR3 is TGTGCCAGCACCCAAATGGACGGCTGGAACACTGAAGCTTTCTTT.

This rearrangement joins TRBV18 to TRBJ1-3; D unresolved. This CDR3 contains 14 residues. The germline gives CDR1 KGHSH, CDR2 LQKENI. V dropped 2 bases and J dropped 2 bases, with 7 bases sitting between them. The CDR3 loop is CASSPGRPGNTIYF. Written as DNA, the CDR3 is TGTGCCAGCTCACCAGGGAGGCCTGGAAACACCATATATTTT.

The chain recombines TRBV6-6 with TRBJ1-2, with D tentatively TRBD1 (6 bases). With 6 bases removed from V and 8 bases from J, the gap between germline ends came to 16 bases. In germline, CDR1 is MNHNY, CDR2 SVGAGI (reference sequence). The CDR3 runs to 13 residues. CDR3 residues: CASSPTGIRGYTF. DNA for the CDR3: TGTGCCAGCAGCCCCACAGGGATCAGAGGCTACACCTTC.

The sample holds one count of this clone. V usage is TRBV7-2 and J usage is TRBJ2-5; the D call may be TRBD1 or TRBD2 (6 bases each). Trimming took off 1 base at V and 4 bases at J, with 13 bases between the two ends. The CDR3 length is 15 residues. Germline lookup yields CDR1 SGHTA and CDR2 FQGNSA. The CDR3: CASSLGPGAGETQYF. The CDR3 DNA is TGTGCCAGCAGCTTAGGTCCGGGGGCGGGAGAGACCCAGTACTTC. Full variable domain (rest looked up from reference TRBV7-2 and TRBJ2-5): GAGVSQSPSNKVTEKGKDVELRCDPISGHTALYWYRQSLGQGLEFLIYFQGNSAPDKSGLPSDRFSAERTGGSVSTLTIQRTQQEDSAVYLCASSLGPGAGETQYFGPGTRLLVL.

V gene TRBV18 combines with J gene TRBJ1-3; D is undetermined. With 11 bases removed from V and 1 base from J, the gap between germline ends came to 9 bases. The CDR3 runs to 12 residues. CDR1 and CDR2 from the germline V gene are KGHSH and LQKENI. In DNA, the CDR3 is TGTGCCGGACGGGAATCTGGAAACACCATATATTTT. Amino acids: CAGRESGNTIYF.

The chain joins TRBV12-2 to TRBJ2-1; no DNA check was done on the table's D call, TRBD2. TRBV12-2 is a listed pseudogene. The CDR3 extends over 14 amino acids. The CDR3 region is CASRFVIVVNEQFF. CDR3 DNA: TGTGCAAGTCGCTTCGTGATAGTCGTGAATGAGCAGTTCTTC.

The genes are TRBV4-1 and TRBJ2-5; TRBD1 matches at 10 bases. Unmatched junction bases numbered 7, after V lost 4 bases and J lost 5 bases. CDR1 is MGHRA, CDR2 YSYEKL, per germline. This CDR3 is 15 amino acids long. The DNA of the CDR3 is TGCGCCAGCAGCCCCGGGGACAGGGGCTTTGAGACCCAGTACTTC. Translating it yields CASSPGDRGFETQYF.

This rearrangement joins TRBV18 to TRBJ1-3; 8 bases fit TRBD1. This CDR3 region has 20 residues. Germline V gene sequence: CDR1 KGHSH, CDR2 LQKENI. Germline trimming cut 3 bases from V and 0 bases from J; bases unmatched to any gene: 16. CDR3 region: CASSPLSEQGASSSGNTIYF. The DNA for the CDR3 is TGTGCCAGCTCACCCCTAAGTGAGCAGGGGGCTTCAAGCTCTGGAAACACCATATATTTT.